This is a list of T cell receptor beta chains from one sample in a study of T cells after somatic rescue of genetic block. Repertoires were generated with immunoSEQ multiplex PCR, while TCRdb's copy carries only in-frame clones and drops some. The sample gives 70,000 or so clones, about 92% of which show up once; less than 3.5% is in the top ten. Sequenced input: peripheral blood mononuclear cells (PBMCs). All receptors come from a man between 40 and 49 years old. The conserved cysteine and the conserved F or W are not part of the CDR3 here.

j_call	cdr3_length	v_call	cdr3_aa
TRBJ2-1	13	TRBV18	ASSPPRGMELEQF
TRBJ2-7	13	TRBV6-7	ASSYSSPSPYEQY
TRBJ1-5	13	TRBV6-5	ASRNTGRINQPQH
TRBJ2-1	14	TRBV5-5	ASSILAGALKDEQF
TRBJ2-2	14	TRBV7-3	ASSLLGDSHTGELF
TRBJ2-1	13	TRBV11-2	ASSLLAGGMDEQF
TRBJ2-1	14	TRBV9	ASSGGTGWRYNEQF
TRBJ2-5	8	TRBV7-8	AIIRETQY
TRBJ1-1	12	TRBV10-3	AISGDRGPTEAF
TRBJ2-7	14	TRBV13	ASSSRDRPIRYEQY
TRBJ2-7	15	TRBV27	ASSLSRGQMGSYEQY
TRBJ2-5	12	TRBV7-7	ASSLGEGGETQY
TRBJ1-4	12	TRBV7-2	ASSNGRSGEKLF
TRBJ1-2	13	TRBV2	ASSTDRGTNYGYT
TRBJ2-1	12	TRBV9	ASSVEDNNNEQF
TRBJ2-1	12	TRBV5-1	ASSLGVWGGEQF
TRBJ2-1	12	TRBV2	ASSTLAEYNEQF
TRBJ1-3	14	TRBV19	ASSFGQAISGNTIY
TRBJ1-1	12	TRBV7-3	ASSSTGGDTEAF
TRBJ2-1	11	TRBV10-1	ASSPGPYNEQF
TRBJ1-2	10	TRBV7-9	ASSSSNYGYT
TRBJ2-2	13	TRBV18	ASSPYDTNTGELF
TRBJ1-3	15	TRBV18	ASSPQVTGGSGNTIY
TRBJ2-2	12	TRBV19	ASSPGPLAGELF
TRBJ2-5	14	TRBV28	ASSLITEDYQETQY
TRBJ2-5	12	TRBV5-1	ASSRDSTQETQY
TRBJ2-5	12	TRBV6-5	ASSPRHTQETQY
TRBJ1-6	12	TRBV6-1	ASRPGQAESPLH
TRBJ2-1	15	TRBV11-2	ASSRTPASGVYNEQF
TRBJ2-7	12	TRBV10-1	ASSGGWGEDEQY
NA	13	TRBV27	ASSLTGTGGFEQY
TRBJ2-1	21	TRBV21-1	ASSKGPTGMETSGRGSYNEQF
TRBJ2-2	12	TRBV6-5	ASSNGQHTGELF
TRBJ1-1	15	TRBV9	ASSVNWLGTPNTEAF
TRBJ2-1	14	TRBV9	ASSVGPSGTYNEQF
TRBJ2-2	13	TRBV2	ASIGTNLRGGELF
TRBJ2-7	12	TRBV11-2	ASSTRTGNYEQY
TRBJ1-5	15	TRBV27	ASSPQGGPASNQPQH
TRBJ2-7	11	TRBV2	ASSGGSPYEQY
TRBJ2-3	14	TRBV11-2	ASRIGLARDTDTQY
TRBJ2-1	12	TRBV6-5	ASSISIGPNEQF
TRBJ1-6	12	TRBV10-1	ASSQDRGGSPLH